This note documents a single T cell receptor (beta chain) sequence. This sample is drawn from a study of blood T cell repertoires in COVID-19. Overall study: Some COVID-19 samples were acute and others convalescent; all came from the United States, Italy and Spain. PBMCs, B-cell-depleted T cells, or T cells were the source of the cDNA or gDNA that made up the material.

In the source study's methods: Reference gene primer amplification gave nucleated cell count estimates. The table came from immunoSEQ multiplex PCR; TCRdb's copy has only in-frame clones and leaves some out. V and J calls and clone size are those listed in that table; D and trimming were worked out from the DNA. The sample lists more than 350,000 clones, 87% occurring once. During active infection, Seattle patients enrolled and were then monitored through disease. The V gene's germline CDR1 is SGHDN and CDR2 FVKESK. Between the trimmed V and J ends, which lost 8 bases and 4 bases, there was a span of 17 bases. The CDR3 is 14 residues long.

The chain is built from TRBV14 and TRBJ1-1, with a tentative D call TRBD1 (5 bases). Sequencing used peripheral blood. This receptor was obtained from a woman younger than 45 with COVID-19, enrolled during active disease. The CDR3 reads CASDPGLSSTEAFF. CDR3 DNA: TGTGCCAGCGACCCGGGACTTAGCAGCACTGAAGCTTTCTTT.